This T cell receptor beta chain comes out of a study of T cell repertoires in cytomegalovirus infection (dated by TCRdb to 2018 to 2020). Concerning the study at large: Because public TCR beta signatures pointed to carriage of CMV infection together with the matching HLA type, the HLA type of each donor mattered for the analysis.

This clonotype occurred many times. It has no known antigen specificity. No base qualities exist here, and no much larger clone lies one base off it. Cut back by 6 bases and 4 bases, the V and J ends lie 12 bases apart. The CDR3, cysteine through phenylalanine, is 13 amino acids long. Kept here is only the CDR3 DNA, which spans 39 bases and is read in frame from base 1. Via the germline V gene, CDR1 is MDHEN and CDR2 SYDVKM. TCRdb records Illumina HiSeq 1500 as the sequencer. TCRdb ran its own pipeline on the public reads, namely fastp trimming at Q25 and MiXCR clone calling, and kept in-frame beta chains. For every CDR3 protein sequence, its rows merge into one entry that carries the most common genes and DNA. The table for this sample lists 200,000 to 300,000 distinct CDR3 sequences; 9.1% of them were counted only once. The ten largest make up about 15% of the sample. What the authors observed across the whole study: In both this cohort and an independent cohort of several hundred donors, the cumulative frequency of public TCR beta family members distinguished carriers of CMV infection plus the relevant HLA type. The ex vivo response was dominated by HLA-C-restricted CMV-specific TCR beta clonotypes, which also provided the single most frequent clonotype in two of eight donors.

This clonotype originated in a human donor in good health (CMV status not recorded). Some clones in this sample may be carry-over from other donors' samples. Sequenced: PBMCs. The chain is assembled from TRBV28 and TRBJ1-2; there is no confident call for the D gene. The nucleotides are TGTGCCAGCAGCAACCCCGAAATCTATGGCTACACCTTC. Translated, this is CASSNPEIYGYTF.